These 24 T cell receptor beta chains share one sample of origin, sequenced in a study of Graves' ophthalmopathy and Graves' hyperthyroidism. Amplification of the TCR beta CDR3 regions used RNA transcripts (as template). RT-PCR with HTBI primers came first, then second-round multiplex PCR. TCRdb reanalysed the multiplex PCR reads using MiXCR and keeps one entry per CDR3 protein. The data contain approximately 500,000 distinct CDR3 sequences, roughly 14% of them singletons. Sequencing was carried out using blood. The receptors were sampled from a woman aged 25 to 39 with Graves' ophthalmopathy.

As regards this clonotype: This clone may be a read error of a much larger clone one base away. This chain connects TRBV27 to TRBJ2-5; the match to TRBD2 covers 7 bases. Germline V gene sequence: CDR1 MNHEY, CDR2 SMNVEV (reference sequence). The CDR3 is made up of 15 amino acids. CDR3 in amino acids: CASSSTSGIRETQDF. CDR3 DNA: TGTGCCAGCAGTTCAACCAGCGGGATACGAGAGACCCAGGACTTC.

V gene TRBV25-1 combines with J gene TRBJ2-7, with D perhaps matching TRBD2 (5 bases). CDR1 and CDR2 (germline): MGHDK, SYGVNS. This CDR3 has 14 residues. Trimming shortened V by 3 bases and J by 0 bases, and 9 bases separated the two germline ends. The DNA for the CDR3 is TGTGCCAGCAGTGACGGGGAGAGCTCCTACGAGCAGTACTTC. Translating gives CASSDGESSYEQYF.

Concerning this clonotype: A much larger clone lies one base from this, so it may be a read error. In this CDR3 the conserved last residue, phenylalanine or tryptophan, is missing, so a read error is likely. The rearrangement links TRBV5-1 to TRBJ2-7, with a tentative D call TRBD1 (5 bases). The CDR3 covers 15 residues. Germline V gene sequence: CDR1 SGHRS, CDR2 YFSETQ. V lost 5 bases, J lost 2 bases, and 17 bases lay in between. The CDR3 DNA reads as TGCGCCAGCAGTCCGGCCAGGGTTGGGCCCTACGAGCAGTACTTG. Its translation: CASSPARVGPYEQYL.

The chain carries TRBV7-2 and TRBJ2-7; D possibly corresponds to TRBD1 (7 bases). CDR3 length: 17 amino acids. V was trimmed by 1 base and J by 2 bases, leaving 18 bases between them. Germline V gives CDR1 SGHTA, CDR2 FQGNSA. The CDR3 DNA reads TGTGCCAGCAGCTTAGTCGCGTGGGGGGACAGAACCTACGAGCAGTACTTC. It translates to CASSLVAWGDRTYEQYF.

V gene TRBV20-1 combines with J gene TRBJ2-7, with 9 nucleotides matching TRBD2. Germline-derived CDR1 and CDR2 are DFQATT and SNEGSKA (reference sequence). The length of the CDR3 is 14 residues. Trimming at V came to 5 bases and at J to 7 bases, leaving 12 bases not matched to a gene. CDR3 sequence (DNA): TGCAGTGCTGCTCGACTAGCGGACTATACGGAGCAGTACTTC. Translating gives CSAARLADYTEQYF.

This clonotype was counted many times. This sequence joins TRBV6-1 and TRBJ1-5, with 8 positions matching TRBD1. The CDR3 extends over 15 amino acids. V was pared by 6 bases and J by 1 base, with 5 bases of the junction left unmatched. The germline gives CDR1 MNHNS, CDR2 SASEGT. CDR3: CASRRQGNSNQPQHF. DNA for the CDR3: TGTGCCAGCAGAAGACAGGGGAACAGCAATCAGCCCCAGCATTTT.

Note on this clonotype: Being one base from a much bigger clone, this may be a read error. This chain joins TRBV12-3 or TRBV12-4 and TRBJ1-1; no clear D gene. CDR3 length equals 13 residues. The CDR3 nucleotides read TGTTCCAGCATGTGGCAGCTGAACACTGAAGCTTTCTTT. This codes for CSSMWQLNTEAFF.

Many counts were recorded for this clonotype. The chain is built from TRBV6-5 and TRBJ2-7, with 8 bases lining up with TRBD2. V lost 3 bases to trimming and J lost 2 bases; unmatched junction nucleotides: 3. The CDR3 runs to 14 residues. The germline V gene has CDR1 MNHEY and CDR2 SVGAGI. For the CDR3, the DNA is TGTGCCAGCAGTTATGGAGCGGGGGCCTACGAGCAGTACTTC. It yields the protein CASSYGAGAYEQYF.

This clonotype was seen repeatedly, ten times or more. This may arise from a read error, as a much more abundant clone is one base away. The rearrangement uses TRBV6-1 and TRBJ1-5; D might be TRBD1 (6 bases). The CDR3 is made up of 15 amino acids. Germline-derived CDR1 and CDR2 are MNHNS and SASEGT. This CDR3 reads CASSGYRVGNQPRHF. DNA for the CDR3: TGTGCCAGCAGCGGTTACAGGGTCGGCAATCAGCCCCGGCATTTT.

This clonotype has at least ten counts. This clone may be a read error of a much larger clone one base away. The gene calls are TRBV6-5 and TRBJ2-7; D remains ambiguous. Germline V gives CDR1 MNHEY, CDR2 SVGAGI. The CDR3 is 11 residues long. Here the CDR3 DNA reads TGTGCCAGCAGTGACTCCGACGAGCAGTACTTC. It yields the protein CASSDSDEQYF.

This clonotype was picked up a small number of times. This may stem from a read error, because a much larger clone lies one nucleotide away. CDR3 in amino acids: CASGFSGQKGSPLHF. DNA for the CDR3: TGTGCCAGCGGCTTCTCGGGGCAAAAGGGTTCACCCCTCCACTTT. The rearrangement uses TRBV7-8 and TRBJ1-6, with a tentative D call TRBD1 (5 bases). CDR1 is SGHVS and CDR2 is FQNEAQ in the germline V gene. CDR3 length: 15 residues.

At least ten counts were recorded for this clonotype. This chain connects TRBV3-1 to TRBJ2-7; TRBD2 agrees at 10 bases. The junction had 13 bases not matched to a gene; V was cut back by 0 bases and J by 2 bases. Germline loops: CDR1 LGHDT, CDR2 YNNKEL (reference sequence). The CDR3 is made up of 19 amino acids. The CDR3 loop is CASSQDFKRLAGRPYEQYF. The CDR3 nucleotides read TGTGCCAGCAGCCAAGACTTTAAGAGACTAGCGGGTAGGCCCTACGAGCAGTACTTC.

This clonotype was seen a handful of times. The V and J genes are TRBV3-1 and TRBJ1-1; D is possibly TRBD1 (5 bases). CDR3 length equals 14 residues. Per germline, CDR1 LGHDT and CDR2 YNNKEL (reference sequence). Trimming removed 3 bases from V and 7 bases from J, with 15 bases in between. For the CDR3, the DNA is TGTGCCAGCAGCCATGGGGGTTCGGGGTATGAAGCTTTCTTT. Translated, it gives CASSHGGSGYEAFF.

The table lists this clonotype with a few counts. V and J are TRBV29-1 and TRBJ2-7; tentative D call: TRBD1 (5 bases). CDR3 length: 15 amino acids. V lost 2 bases to trimming and J lost 0 bases, with 14 bases between them. Looked up from germline, CDR1 is SQVTM and CDR2 is ANQGSEA. CDR3 bases: TGCAGCGTTGAAAGGCTTCAGGACACCTCCTACGAGCAGTACTTC. Protein product: CSVERLQDTSYEQYF.

There are many counts of this clonotype. The chain couples TRBV12-3 or TRBV12-4 to TRBJ2-5; D possibly corresponds to TRBD1 (5 bases). The V end lost 0 bases, the J end lost 6 bases, and 11 bases lay between the germline ends. CDR3 length: 14 amino acids. The CDR3 DNA is TGTGCCAGCAGTTTAGCTGACAGTCAAAAGACCCAGTACTTC. This gives the protein CASSLADSQKTQYF.

This clonotype was recorded many times. CDR3 coding DNA: TGTGCCATCAGTGAGACAGGGGATAACTATGGCTACACCTTC. Amino acid sequence: CAISETGDNYGYTF. The chain recombines TRBV10-3 with TRBJ1-2; 7 bases are shared with TRBD1. The germline CDR1 and CDR2 sequences are ENHRY and SYGVKD. This CDR3 is 14 amino acids long. Trimming at V came to 2 bases and at J to 1 base, leaving 1 base not matched to a gene.

This clonotype was detected ten times or more. The chain joins TRBV29-1 to TRBJ1-3; D not certain. V lost 8 bases and J lost 0, with 17 bases in between. Germline V gene data show CDR1 as SQVTM and CDR2 as ANQGSEA. The CDR3 consists of 15 residues. The CDR3 protein is CSISKQTLSGNTIYF. In nucleotides, the CDR3 is TGCAGCATTAGTAAGCAGACCCTCTCTGGAAACACCATATATTTT. The entire variable domain, with the rest obtained from reference TRBV29-1 and TRBJ1-3, is as follows: SAVISQKPSRDICQRGTSLTIQCQVDSQVTMMFWYRQQPGQSLTLIATANQGSEATYESGFVIDKFPISRPNLTFSTLTVSNMSPEDSSIYLCSISKQTLSGNTIYFGEGSWLTVV.

V is TRBV28 and J is TRBJ1-2; D is unresolved. Trimming took off 4 bases at V and 5 bases at J, with 20 bases between the two ends. CDR1 MDHEN and CDR2 SYDVKM come from the germline V gene. This CDR3 spans 16 amino acids. This chain's CDR3 is CASSSEGEVGDYGYTF. CDR3 DNA sequence: TGTGCCAGCAGTTCGGAGGGAGAGGTCGGGGATTATGGCTACACCTTC.

This clonotype came up many times. The V call is TRBV5-1, the J call TRBJ2-7, with 12 bases matching TRBD2. Germline V lookup: CDR1 SGHRS, CDR2 YFSETQ. Trimming at V came to 0 bases and at J to 0 bases, leaving 7 bases not matched to a gene. The CDR3 extends over 18 amino acids. This CDR3 reads CASSLEGLAGFSSYEQYF. CDR3 DNA sequence: TGCGCCAGCAGCTTGGAAGGACTAGCGGGGTTTAGCTCCTACGAGCAGTACTTC.

Many counts were recorded for this clonotype. J is TRBJ1-1 and V is TRBV7-6; possibly TRBD1 for D (6 bases). CDR1 and CDR2 from the germline V gene are SGHVS and FNYEAQ. The length of the CDR3 is 16 residues. Trimming removed 1 base from V and 3 bases from J, with 15 bases in between. The CDR3 reads CASSLGVRGVDTEAFF. CDR3 DNA sequence: TGTGCCAGCAGCTTAGGGGTGAGGGGGGTTGACACTGAAGCTTTCTTT.

Details on this clonotype: A much more abundant neighbour one base away suggests this may be a read error. The rearrangement uses TRBV19 and TRBJ1-1; D unresolved. CDR3 length equals 14 residues. Deletions cut 2 bases from V and 4 bases from J, with 11 bases between. Germline-derived CDR1 and CDR2 are LNHDA and SQIVND (reference sequence). CDR3 DNA sequence: TGTGCCAGTAGTATATTACAGCGAGGCACTGAAGCTTTCTTT. Amino acids: CASSILQRGTEAFF.

Many counts were recorded for this clonotype. J is TRBJ1-1 and V is TRBV27; 10 positions match TRBD1. Germline CDR1 MNHEY, CDR2 SMNVEV (reference sequence). The CDR3 totals 13 residues. Trimming at V came to 2 bases and at J to 11 bases, leaving 5 bases not matched to a gene. Here the CDR3 DNA reads TGTGCCAGCAGTTTACCGGGACAGGGGTCCGCTTTCTTT. As protein: CASSLPGQGSAFF.

This clonotype has ten or more counts. The chain has TRBV6-5 and TRBJ2-7; D is undetermined. The ends were cut back, 0 bases at V and 3 bases at J, with 9 bases in the middle. Germline V lookup: CDR1 MNHEY, CDR2 SVGAGI. This CDR3 region has 14 residues. The CDR3 bases are TGTGCCAGCAGTTACTCGGTAGGGTTCTACGAGCAGTACTTC. Protein: CASSYSVGFYEQYF.

CDR3 sequence (DNA): TGTGCCTGGGGCCCCGGGTTGGGGGAGACCCAGTACTTC. It encodes CAWGPGLGETQYF. The chain employs TRBV30 and TRBJ2-5; D gene uncertain. The germline CDR1 and CDR2 sequences are GTSNPN and SVGIG (reference sequence). The CDR3 is made up of 13 amino acids. V was cut by 5 bases and J by 5 bases, with 15 bases left in between. The variable domain in full, with the rest retrieved from reference TRBV30 and TRBJ2-5, is SQTIHQWPATLVQPVGSPLSLECTVEGTSNPNLYWYRQAAGRGLQLLFYSVGIGQISSEVPQNLSASRPQDRQFILSSKKLLLSDSGFYLCAWGPGLGETQYFGPGTRLLVL.